This TCR beta chain is drawn from a study of human T cells and chemical hapten exposure. About the research overall: Patch tests of 0.01% DPC on the upper back were read at 6 days. Study-level results: Since the donors had alopecia, their immune response may not be the same as that of healthy people. TCRs above 1 in 1000 frequency did not change with DPC sensitization.

CDR3 length: 13 residues. The germline gives CDR1 SQVTM, CDR2 ANQGSEA. V was clipped by 4 bases and J by 4 bases, with 11 bases between them. The study used a library that attached unique molecular identifiers to individual cDNA molecules. From the RACE reads, TCRdb called clonotypes with MiXCR, one entry per CDR3 protein. The sample comprises 40,000 or so distinct CDR3 sequences, approximately 11% of which are singletons, and 2.3% rests with the top ten. This clonotype has a handful of counts. The target antigen is unknown. Time point reported: patch test 3, about 24 weeks after DPC sensitization. Treatment of the sample: therapeutic diphenylcyclopropenone sensitization with weekly scalp DPC. The total RNA was obtained from whole blood that was not fractionated.

The chain is built from TRBV29-1 and TRBJ2-1; D is uncertain. The source is a woman in her thirties or forties with alopecia areata. Some clones in this sample may be carry-over from other donors' samples. Specimen: whole blood, collected in connection with sensitization to the hapten diphenylcyclopropenone (DPC). The CDR3 sequence: CSVGTDLYNEQFF. CDR3 DNA: TGCAGCGTTGGGACGGACCTTTACAATGAGCAGTTCTTC.